These 21 T cell receptor beta chains share one sample of origin, sequenced in a study of beta chain features in type 1 diabetes (dated by TCRdb to the late 2010s). General conclusions and limits of the study: A moderate but significant shortening of TCRB CDR3 length was observed in type 1 diabetes patients in all four CD4+ subsets.

Library method: the immunoSEQ multiplex PCR assay. The entire isolated RNA was reverse transcribed using the High Capacity cDNA Reverse Transcription Kit, and thus expressed TCRB transcripts were sequenced. What TCRdb holds here is the immuneACCESS table cut down to in-frame rearrangements. Part of the clones is not present; checked against another copy, under half of the missing clones reflect an unresolved V gene, and the others are unexplained. The sample table contains 330,000 or so clones; only one count was recorded for roughly 13% of them. Of the sample, about 0.01% is held by the ten largest clones. Their antigen targets remain unknown. The sample was naive CD4+ T cells from blood. According to the study, the label for this sample's cell subset or site signals: true naive CD4+ T cells. The receptors were sampled from a young woman with type 1 diabetes.

This clone came up a few times. The CDR3 loop reads CASSTRQGVGNTIYF. CDR3 nucleotides: TGTGCCAGCAGCACCCGACAGGGGGTAGGAAACACCATATATTTT. The chain employs TRBV13 and TRBJ1-3; TRBD1 matches 9 bases. With V trimmed by 5 bases and J by 4 bases, 6 bases remained unmatched. Germline CDR1 and CDR2: PRHDT and FYEKMQ (reference sequence). The CDR3 runs 15 residues.

This clone was found a few times. The rearrangement links TRBV7-6 to TRBJ2-3; D is undetermined. Germline CDR1 reads SGHVS; CDR2 reads FNYEAQ. Trimming removed 4 bases at V and 6 bases at J, with 14 bases between. The CDR3 is 14 residues long. CDR3 residues: CASSSPPVLDTQYF. The DNA for the CDR3 is TGTGCCAGCAGCTCACCCCCGGTGTTGGATACGCAGTATTTT.

This clone was seen a few times. J is TRBJ2-3 and V is TRBV7-9, with 9 bases aligning to TRBD2. The J segment lost 4 bases and the V segment lost 0 bases, leaving 5 bases of the junction unmatched. Per germline, CDR1 SEHNR and CDR2 FQNEAQ (reference sequence). There are 16 residues in the CDR3. The CDR3, as DNA: TGTGCCAGCAGCTTAGCGGAGGTAGCGGGAGCAGATACGCAGTATTTT. It specifies CASSLAEVAGADTQYF.

The V call is TRBV29-1, the J call TRBJ2-2; TRBD1 is a possible D gene (5 bases). This CDR3 has 13 residues. Germline V gene sequence: CDR1 SQVTM, CDR2 ANQGSEA. Deletions cut 7 bases from V and 5 bases from J, with 14 bases between. This CDR3 is CSGGHLPTGELFF. The CDR3 DNA follows: TGCAGCGGCGGACATCTCCCGACCGGGGAGCTGTTTTTT.

This clone has more than one count but fewer than ten. The chain uses TRBV6-6 and TRBJ2-7, with TRBD1 identical over 7 bases. CDR1 and CDR2 (germline): MNHNY, SVGAGI (reference sequence). The CDR3 loop spans 13 amino acids. V shed 7 bases and J 0 bases; nucleotides not matched to a gene: 3. The CDR3 loop is CASTGTDSYEQYF. The CDR3 DNA is TGTGCCAGCACCGGGACAGACTCCTACGAGCAGTACTTC.

This clone was counted a few times. CDR3 bases: TGTGCCAGCAGCTTCGACCGGGACAGGATGTACTTC. Protein product: CASSFDRDRMYF. The chain uses TRBV5-4 and TRBJ2-4, with 8 bases that match TRBD1. With V trimmed by 2 bases and J by 15 bases, 7 bases remained unmatched. CDR1 and CDR2 from the germline V gene are SGHNT and YYREEE (reference sequence). The CDR3 runs to 12 residues.

The chain uses TRBV25-1 and TRBJ2-7, with no clear D. Trimming took 1 base from V and 0 from J, leaving 10 bases between them. In germline, CDR1 is MGHDK, CDR2 SYGVNS. This CDR3 contains 15 residues. In DNA form, the CDR3 reads TGTGCCAGCAGTGAATCCCCAGGCCTCTCCTACGAGCAGTACTTC. Translating it yields CASSESPGLSYEQYF.

The rearrangement joins TRBV7-8 to TRBJ1-1; TRBD1 aligns across 7 bases. Trimming removed 2 bases from V and 1 base from J; junction bases left unmatched: 4. This CDR3 region has 15 residues. The germline gives CDR1 SGHVS, CDR2 FQNEAQ. For the CDR3, the DNA is TGTGCCAGCAGCTTACCCCGGACAGGGAACACTGAAGCTTTCTTT. It is translated as CASSLPRTGNTEAFF.

The genes are TRBV7-2 and TRBJ2-3; no reliable D call. The germline gives CDR1 SGHTA, CDR2 FQGNSA. This CDR3 contains 15 residues. The V and J ends lost 5 bases and 0 bases respectively, with 12 bases between them. CDR3 bases: TGTGCCAGCAGCCCCCAGAGCGTAAGCACAGATACGCAGTATTTT. It translates to CASSPQSVSTDTQYF.

This clone was counted between two and nine times. V usage is TRBV11-2 and J usage is TRBJ2-3; D may be TRBD2 (5 bases). The length of the CDR3 is 16 residues. The V and J ends lost 1 base and 3 bases respectively, with 14 bases between them. Germline V gives CDR1 SGHAT, CDR2 FQNNGV. In DNA form, the CDR3 reads TGTGCCAGCAGCTTAGTTCGGGGAGTTTGGACAGATACGCAGTATTTT. This sequence encodes CASSLVRGVWTDTQYF.

This clone was seen a handful of times. The chain joins TRBV7-2 to TRBJ2-7; TRBD2 aligns across 7 bases. The CDR3 is 15 residues long. Trimming at V came to 6 bases and at J to 2 bases, leaving 10 bases not matched to a gene. Germline V gene lookup returns CDR1 SGHTA and CDR2 FQGNSA. The CDR3 coding sequence is TGTGCCAGCAGATCCCCGGCTAGCGGTGCCTACGAGCAGTACTTC. Protein sequence: CASRSPASGAYEQYF.

This clone showed up just a few times. This chain joins TRBV13 and TRBJ2-1; D may be TRBD1 (5 bases). Germline lookup yields CDR1 PRHDT and CDR2 FYEKMQ (reference sequence). With 5 bases removed from V and 10 bases from J, the gap between germline ends came to 15 bases. The CDR3 has 13 amino acids. The CDR3 region is CASSRRGLGEQFF. The CDR3 nucleotides read TGTGCCAGCAGCCGTAGGGGTCTGGGGGAGCAGTTCTTC.

V is TRBV6-4 and J is TRBJ1-5, with 9 bases fitting TRBD1. CDR1 is MRHNA and CDR2 is SNTAGT in the germline V gene. The CDR3 sequence is 13 residues long. Trimming at V came to 2 bases and at J to 7 bases, leaving 0 bases not matched to a gene. Here the CDR3 reads CASSDGQGQPQHF. CDR3 DNA: TGTGCCAGCAGTGACGGACAGGGGCAGCCCCAGCATTTT.

The chain is built from TRBV7-2 and TRBJ2-3; D may be TRBD2 (6 bases). The V and J ends lost 5 bases and 6 bases respectively, with 15 bases between them. The CDR3 spans 14 residues. The germline V gene encodes CDR1 SGHTA and CDR2 FQGNSA. Here the CDR3 reads CASSRGTPPDTQYF. CDR3 nucleotides: TGTGCCAGCAGCCGAGGGACTCCGCCGGATACGCAGTATTTT.

This clone was detected only a few times. CDR3 sequence (DNA): TGTGCCAGCAGCCCGACACGCGTTAATTCACCCCTCCACTTT. It codes for CASSPTRVNSPLHF. The gene calls are TRBV14 and TRBJ1-6; the D is unclear. The ends were cut back, 4 bases at V and 6 bases at J, with 10 bases in the middle. Germline lookup yields CDR1 SGHDN and CDR2 FVKESK. CDR3 length equals 14 residues.

The rearrangement joins TRBV13 to TRBJ2-2, with 11 bases aligning to TRBD1. V lost 6 bases, J lost 4 bases, and 7 bases stayed unmatched. This CDR3 has 16 amino acids. Germline loops: CDR1 PRHDT, CDR2 FYEKMQ (reference sequence). Here the CDR3 DNA reads TGTGCCAGCAGACTCGGACAGGGGGCAATCACCGGGGAGCTGTTTTTT. Amino acid sequence: CASRLGQGAITGELFF. Drawing the rest from reference TRBV13 and TRBJ2-2, the complete variable domain is AAGVIQSPRHLIKEKRETATLKCYPIPRHDTVYWYQQGPGQDPQFLISFYEKMQSDKGSIPDRFSAQQFSDYHSELNMSSLELGDSALYFCASRLGQGAITGELFFGEGSRLTVL.

This chain joins TRBV2 and TRBJ1-4; possible D gene TRBD1, 5 bases. The germline V and J ends were trimmed by 11 bases and 0 bases, with 10 bases remaining between them. Germline values: CDR1 SNHLY, CDR2 FYNNEI. The CDR3 has 13 amino acids. The CDR3: CAYRGTTNEKLFF. The CDR3 DNA reads TGTGCCTATAGGGGCACAACTAATGAAAAACTGTTTTTT.

This clone was detected only a few times. The chain has TRBV4-3 and TRBJ2-2, with 7 bases lining up with TRBD2. Looked up from germline, CDR1 is LGHNA and CDR2 is YSLEER. Trimming cost V 3 bases and J 7 bases; bases outside gene matches: 8. The CDR3 loop spans 15 amino acids. The CDR3: CASSHELATGGELFF. The DNA of the CDR3 is TGCGCCAGCAGCCACGAACTAGCGACCGGCGGGGAGCTGTTTTTT.

J is TRBJ2-7 and V is TRBV11-2; D call uncertain. The germline V and J ends were trimmed by 5 bases and 6 bases, with 8 bases remaining between them. In germline, CDR1 is SGHAT, CDR2 FQNNGV. This CDR3 spans 11 amino acids. The DNA for the CDR3 is TGTGCCAGCAGCCCCTACTCCGAGCAGTACTTC. Translated: CASSPYSEQYF. Drawing the rest from reference TRBV11-2 and TRBJ2-7, the complete variable domain is EAGVAQSPRYKIIEKRQSVAFWCNPISGHATLYWYQQILGQGPKLLIQFQNNGVVDDSQLPKDRFSAERLKGVDSTLKIQPAKLEDSAVYLCASSPYSEQYFGPGTRLTVT.

A few counts support this clone. The chain uses TRBV7-2 and TRBJ2-5; TRBD2 matches at 10 bases. The CDR3 has 15 residues. Looked up from germline, CDR1 is SGHTA and CDR2 is FQGNSA. V shed 5 bases, J shed 5 bases, and the junction held 8 bases outside the gene matches. The CDR3, as DNA: TGTGCCAGCAGCACCTTGGGACTAGCGCTGGAGACCCAGTACTTC. This gives the protein CASSTLGLALETQYF.

This clone was counted a few times. This chain links TRBV7-2 with TRBJ2-5; the match to TRBD1 covers 8 bases. Per the germline V gene, CDR1 is SGHTA and CDR2 is FQGNSA. Trimming removed 4 bases from V and 0 bases from J; junction bases left unmatched: 4. This CDR3 contains 15 residues. This CDR3 reads CASSSGQGHQETQYF. CDR3 bases: TGTGCCAGCAGCTCCGGACAGGGCCACCAAGAGACCCAGTACTTC.